The clone carrying this T cell receptor beta chain was picked up one time. These data are taken from a study of blood T cell repertoires in COVID-19. At the level of the study: Samples representing acute and convalescent COVID-19 were sourced from the United States, Italy and Spain. T cells, B-cell-depleted T cells, or PBMCs provided the cDNA or gDNA that served as material.

Assay used: immunoSEQ multiplex PCR; TCRdb lists only in-frame clones, some missing. This sample carries about 400,000 clones, approximately 89% of them seen once, and the ten largest clones take about 1.7%. This CDR3 has 14 amino acids. Germline CDR1 reads KGHSH; CDR2 reads LQKENI. The V gene lost 3 bases and the J gene lost 4 bases, with 10 bases spanning the gap. The receptor was isolated from a woman aged 30 to 39 who had recovered from COVID-19. This chain joins TRBV18 and TRBJ1-5; D is perhaps TRBD1 (5 bases). Sequenced sample: PBMCs or T cells enriched from blood (not recorded which). CDR3 protein: CASSPTGQNQPQHF. DNA of the CDR3: TGTGCCAGCTCACCCACAGGCCAAAATCAGCCCCAGCATTTT.